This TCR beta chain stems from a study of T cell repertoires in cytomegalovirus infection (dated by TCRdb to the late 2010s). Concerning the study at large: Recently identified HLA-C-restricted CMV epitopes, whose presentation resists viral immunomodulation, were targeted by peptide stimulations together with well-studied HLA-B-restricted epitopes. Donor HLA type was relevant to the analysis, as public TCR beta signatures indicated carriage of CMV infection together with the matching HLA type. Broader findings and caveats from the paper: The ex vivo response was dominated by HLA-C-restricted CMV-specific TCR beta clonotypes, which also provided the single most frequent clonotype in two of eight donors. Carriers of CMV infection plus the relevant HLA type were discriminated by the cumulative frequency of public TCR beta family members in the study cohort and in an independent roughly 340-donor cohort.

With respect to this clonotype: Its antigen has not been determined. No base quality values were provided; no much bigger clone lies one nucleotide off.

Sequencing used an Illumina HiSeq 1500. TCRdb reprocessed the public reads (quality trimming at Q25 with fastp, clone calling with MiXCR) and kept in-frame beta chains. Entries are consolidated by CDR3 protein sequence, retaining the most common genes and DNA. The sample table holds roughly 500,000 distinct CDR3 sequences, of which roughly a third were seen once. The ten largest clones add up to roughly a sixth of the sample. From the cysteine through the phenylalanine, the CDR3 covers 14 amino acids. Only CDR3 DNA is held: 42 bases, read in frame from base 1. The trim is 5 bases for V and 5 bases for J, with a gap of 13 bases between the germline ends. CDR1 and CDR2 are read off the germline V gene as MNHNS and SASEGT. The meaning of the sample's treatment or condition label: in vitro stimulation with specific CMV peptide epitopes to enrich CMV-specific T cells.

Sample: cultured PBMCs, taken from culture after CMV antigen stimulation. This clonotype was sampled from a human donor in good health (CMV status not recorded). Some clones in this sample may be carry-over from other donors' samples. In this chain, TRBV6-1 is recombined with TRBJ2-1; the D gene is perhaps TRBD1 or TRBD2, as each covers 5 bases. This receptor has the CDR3 CASSLWGSNNEQFF. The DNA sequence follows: TGTGCCAGCAGTTTATGGGGGTCGAACAATGAGCAGTTCTTC.